This passage covers 20 T cell receptor beta chains from one sample sequenced in a study of shared clonotypes between healthy human individuals. TCRdb keeps only in-frame clones here, not all; method: immunoSEQ multiplex PCR. The profile covers about 380,000 clones, with 96% appearing a single time and 0.32% taken by the ten largest. Sequenced material: memory CD8+ T cells sorted from blood. Subset of the sample: CD45RO+ cells pooled with CCR7-negative TemRA cells. The origin of the receptors is a man aged 25 to 40 in good health.

This chain connects TRBV14 to TRBJ2-7; the D is unclear. The CDR3 contains 14 residues. The ends were cut back, 0 bases at V and 5 bases at J, with 11 bases in the middle. Germline CDR1 SGHDN, CDR2 FVKESK. The CDR3 reads CASSQELGEDEQYF. The CDR3 DNA sequence: TGTGCCAGCAGCCAAGAGCTCGGCGAGGACGAGCAGTACTTC.

The chain joins TRBV11-2 to TRBJ2-3, with a possible D match to TRBD2 (5 bases). CDR3 length equals 15 residues. V lost 1 base and J 4 bases, leaving 12 bases between the germline ends. In germline, CDR1 is SGHAT, CDR2 FQNNGV. CDR3 region: CASSLAYAGADTQYF. The CDR3 DNA follows: TGTGCCAGCAGCTTAGCCTACGCGGGCGCAGATACGCAGTATTTT.

The chain joins TRBV4-2 to TRBJ1-4; no clear D gene. V lost 3 bases, J lost 2 bases, and 13 bases lay in between. Germline assignment: CDR1 LGHNA and CDR2 YNFKEQ. The length of the CDR3 is 16 residues. CDR3 loop: CASSQVNLATNEKLFF. CDR3 sequence (DNA): TGTGCCAGCAGCCAGGTCAACTTAGCCACTAATGAAAAACTGTTTTTT.

The rearrangement uses TRBV30 and TRBJ2-3; D uncertain. The CDR3 consists of 12 residues. Deletions cut 5 bases from V and 8 bases from J, with 14 bases between. Germline V gives CDR1 GTSNPN, CDR2 SVGIG (reference sequence). The chain's CDR3 is CAWPEILATQYF. The CDR3 coding sequence is TGTGCCTGGCCGGAGATTTTAGCTACGCAGTATTTT.

This chain uses TRBV6-5 with TRBJ2-7, with 10 bases lining up with TRBD1. Trimming at V came to 4 bases and at J to 2 bases, leaving 2 bases not matched to a gene. Germline V gene lookup returns CDR1 MNHEY and CDR2 SVGAGI. CDR3 length: 14 residues. The CDR3 coding sequence is TGTGCCAGCAGTTTGACAGGGGGCCCCTACGAGCAGTACTTC. This gives the protein CASSLTGGPYEQYF.

The rearrangement joins TRBV2 to TRBJ2-2, with D unclear. This CDR3 is built from 11 residues. CDR1 and CDR2 (germline): SNHLY, FYNNEI. The germline V and J ends were trimmed by 2 bases and 9 bases, with 4 bases remaining between them. The CDR3 region has the DNA TGTGCCAGCAGTGAACTCAGGGAGCTGTTTTTT. It encodes CASSELRELFF. Full variable domain (outside the CDR3, taken from reference TRBV2 and TRBJ2-2): EPEVTQTPSHQVTQMGQEVILRCVPISNHLYFYWYRQILGQKVEFLVSFYNNEISEKSEIFDDQFSVERPDGSNFTLKIRSTKLEDSAMYFCASSELRELFFGEGSRLTVL.

This rearrangement joins TRBV6-5 to TRBJ2-1; TRBD2 matches at 7 bases. The J segment lost 5 bases and the V segment lost 2 bases, leaving 3 bases of the junction unmatched. The CDR3 loop spans 14 amino acids. Looked up from germline, CDR1 is MNHEY and CDR2 is SVGAGI. The CDR3 loop is CASSYGGTNNEQFF. Written as DNA, the CDR3 is TGTGCCAGCAGTTACGGGGGGACTAACAATGAGCAGTTCTTC.

The chain recombines TRBV4-1 with TRBJ2-5; 8 nucleotides align to TRBD2. Germline trimming cut 3 bases from V and 7 bases from J; bases unmatched to any gene: 7. The CDR3 spans 14 residues. The germline gives CDR1 MGHRA, CDR2 YSYEKL. CDR3 coding DNA: TGCGCCAGCAGCCAGACTAGCGTGGTAGGGACCCAGTACTTC. Its translation is CASSQTSVVGTQYF.

Here the CDR3 DNA reads TGTGCCAGCAGCCCGACCAAAAACACCGGGGAGCTGTTTTTT. Encoded protein: CASSPTKNTGELFF. The V call is TRBV11-3, the J call TRBJ2-2; D unclear. Germline lookup yields CDR1 SGHNT and CDR2 YENEEA. The CDR3 contains 14 residues. Trimming cost V 5 bases and J 2 bases, with 9 bases left between them. Based on the CDR3 plus reference TRBV11-3 and TRBJ2-2, the full variable domain is EAGVVQSPRYKIIEKKQPVAFWCNPISGHNTLYWYLQNLGQGPELLIRYENEEAVDDSQLPKDRFSAERLKGVDSTLKIQPAELGDSAVYLCASSPTKNTGELFFGEGSRLTVL.

The chain links TRBV19 to TRBJ1-1, with 10 bases matching TRBD1. This CDR3 contains 16 residues. V dropped 5 bases and J dropped 1; count of bases not matched to a gene: 7. From germline, CDR1 is LNHDA and CDR2 SQIVND (reference sequence). CDR3 sequence (DNA): TGTGCCAGTAGTGCCCGGGACAGGGGCCCGAACACTGAAGCTTTCTTT. Its translation: CASSARDRGPNTEAFF.

The chain employs TRBV5-4 and TRBJ1-1; possibly TRBD1 for D (5 bases). Trimming cost V 4 bases and J 1 base, with 14 bases left between them. The CDR3 has 15 residues. Germline V gene sequence: CDR1 SGHNT, CDR2 YYREEE (reference sequence). CDR3 nucleotides: TGTGCCAGCAGCGTTCCCGGGACTCCGAACACTGAAGCTTTCTTT. This gives the protein CASSVPGTPNTEAFF.

The J gene is TRBJ2-3, the V gene TRBV28, with 8 bases matching TRBD1. J was trimmed by 1 base and V by 6 bases; bases with no gene match: 12. This CDR3 has 17 amino acids. Germline CDR1 is MDHEN and CDR2 is SYDVKM. CDR3 in amino acids: CASRPVFRGQGTDTQYF. The CDR3 DNA reads as TGTGCCAGCAGACCCGTATTCAGGGGGCAGGGCACAGATACGCAGTATTTT.

This CDR3 is CASSLRGGSTDTQYF. In nucleotides, the CDR3 is TGTGCCAGCAGTTTACGGGGTGGAAGCACAGATACGCAGTATTTT. The chain employs TRBV28 and TRBJ2-3; D perhaps matches TRBD2 (5 bases). V gave up 2 bases and J gave up 0 bases, with 9 bases separating them. This CDR3 contains 15 residues. Germline-derived CDR1 and CDR2 are MDHEN and SYDVKM.

V is TRBV2 and J is TRBJ2-3; D remains ambiguous. The germline gives CDR1 SNHLY, CDR2 FYNNEI. The CDR3 runs 14 residues. V lost 4 bases to trimming and J lost 2 bases, with 10 bases between them. CDR3 nucleotides: TGTGCCAGCAGTGGTCGGTTTAACACAGATACGCAGTATTTT. It translates to CASSGRFNTDTQYF.

The chain has TRBV6-1 and TRBJ2-3; D possibly corresponds to TRBD2 (5 bases). This CDR3 region has 15 residues. From germline, CDR1 is MNHNS and CDR2 SASEGT. Trimming cost V 6 bases and J 6 bases, with 19 bases left between them. The CDR3 protein is CASSDQTLRGDTQYF. CDR3 DNA sequence: TGTGCCAGCAGCGACCAGACTCTCCGAGGGGATACGCAGTATTTT.

The chain recombines TRBV25-1 with TRBJ2-5, with 7 bases aligning to TRBD1. The CDR3 covers 14 residues. The germline CDR1 and CDR2 sequences are MGHDK and SYGVNS. With V trimmed by 1 base and J by 4 bases, 3 bases remained unmatched. CDR3 sequence (DNA): TGTGCCAGCAGTGAATTGAACAGGGGAGAGACCCAGTACTTC. Residues: CASSELNRGETQYF.

The count of this clone is one. The chain has TRBV28 and TRBJ1-2; D is uncertain. The germline V gene encodes CDR1 MDHEN and CDR2 SYDVKM. This CDR3 comprises 13 residues. Trimming removed 2 bases at V and 8 bases at J, with 12 bases between. The CDR3, as DNA: TGTGCCAGCAGTTTAGGGATACGCTTCGGCTACACCTTC. Protein: CASSLGIRFGYTF.

The chain combines TRBV28 with TRBJ2-7, with D possibly matching TRBD1 (5 bases). The germline gives CDR1 MDHEN, CDR2 SYDVKM. V was clipped by 8 bases and J by 2 bases, with 10 bases between them. The CDR3 is 12 amino acids. This CDR3 reads CASLKGAYEQYF. The CDR3 DNA is TGTGCCAGCCTAAAAGGGGCCTACGAGCAGTACTTC.

This chain links TRBV7-8 with TRBJ2-1, with TRBD2 matching 9 bases. CDR1 is SGHVS and CDR2 is FQNEAQ in the germline V gene. The ends lost 2 bases at V and 0 bases at J; junction bases unmatched: 5. CDR3 length equals 17 residues. The CDR3 DNA follows: TGTGCCAGCAGCTTAAGCGGGAGGACTAACTCCTACAATGAGCAGTTCTTC. Amino acids: CASSLSGRTNSYNEQFF.

The chain has TRBV18 and TRBJ2-5; TRBD2 aligns across 8 bases. The germline CDR1 and CDR2 sequences are KGHSH and LQKENI. The CDR3 runs to 15 residues. V lost 3 bases, J lost 5 bases, and 8 bases stayed unmatched. CDR3 coding DNA: TGTGCCAGCTCACCGACCGCGGGAGGCGGGGAGACCCAGTACTTC. It codes for CASSPTAGGGETQYF.